Below, one T cell receptor (beta chain) is given with its context. No cognate antigen has been identified for it. No clone much larger than this one lies a single base away; base qualities are absent. The sample originates from a study of response to subunit inactivated influenza vaccine listed by TCRdb under 2018. Looking at the study overall: The study used deep quantitative T cell receptor repertoire profiling to track responses to a trivalent subunit inactivated influenza vaccine. General study outcomes and caveats: The authors suggested that each seasonal influenza vaccination may recruit only a limited number of new T cells.

V loses 5 bases at its end and J loses 5 bases; junction bases beyond the gene matches: 8. The CDR3 measures 16 amino acids from cysteine to phenylalanine. The read is trimmed to its CDR3 DNA, 48 bases read in frame from base 1. Reading the germline V gene (reference sequence) gives CDR1 DFQATT and CDR2 SNEGSKA. The library was built by means of RT-PCR. Instrument used: Illumina HiSeq 2500. TCRdb reanalyzed the raw reads on its own, using fastp at Q25 for trimming and MiXCR for clone calling, and kept in-frame beta chains. Under each unique CDR3 protein, matching rows form one entry showing the most common genes and DNA. Counted in this sample were around 790,000 distinct CDR3 sequences; around 20% of them appeared once. The ten largest clones represent roughly a tenth of the sample.

The sequence came from a man in his fifties who received an inactivated influenza vaccine. Donor details come from another sample of the same person, matched by shared clones. Sample: PBMCs from blood, taken more than 4 days after vaccination. This sequence uses TRBV20-1 and TRBJ2-3; 15 bases in between match TRBD2. The base sequence is TGCAGTGCTCCCAGGACTAGCGGGAGGGCCGGAGATACGCAGTATTTT. This yields the protein CSAPRTSGRAGDTQYF.